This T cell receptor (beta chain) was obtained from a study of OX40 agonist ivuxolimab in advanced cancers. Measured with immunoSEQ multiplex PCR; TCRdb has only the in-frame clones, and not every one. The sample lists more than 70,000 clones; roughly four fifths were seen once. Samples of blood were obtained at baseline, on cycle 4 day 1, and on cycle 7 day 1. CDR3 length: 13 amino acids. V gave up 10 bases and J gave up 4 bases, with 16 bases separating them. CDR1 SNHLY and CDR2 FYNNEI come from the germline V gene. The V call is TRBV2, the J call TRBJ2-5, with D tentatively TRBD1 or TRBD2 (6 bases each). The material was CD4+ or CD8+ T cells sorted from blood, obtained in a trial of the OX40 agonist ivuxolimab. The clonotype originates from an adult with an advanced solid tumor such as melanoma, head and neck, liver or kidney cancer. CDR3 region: CAIHRGQRETQYF. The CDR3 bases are TGTGCCATTCACCGGGGGCAGAGAGAGACCCAGTACTTC.